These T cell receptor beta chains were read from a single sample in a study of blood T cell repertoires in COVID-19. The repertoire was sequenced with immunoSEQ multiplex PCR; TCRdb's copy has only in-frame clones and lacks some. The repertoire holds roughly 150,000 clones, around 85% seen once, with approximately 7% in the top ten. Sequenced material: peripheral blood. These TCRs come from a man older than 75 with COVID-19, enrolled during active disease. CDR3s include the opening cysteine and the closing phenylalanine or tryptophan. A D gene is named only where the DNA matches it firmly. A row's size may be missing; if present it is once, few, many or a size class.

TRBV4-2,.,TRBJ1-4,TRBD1,CASSQDRSRGLASNEKLFF,TGTGCCAGCAGCCAAGATAGGAGCAGGGGGCTTGCGAGCAATGAAAAACTGTTTTTT
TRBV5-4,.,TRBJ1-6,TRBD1,CASRRDSSSYNSPLHF,TGTGCCAGCAGGAGGGACAGCAGCTCCTATAATTCACCCCTCCACTTT
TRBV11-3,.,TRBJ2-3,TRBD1,CASSLSAAGGIDTQYF,TGTGCCAGCAGCTTATCGGCGGCAGGGGGCATTGATACGCAGTATTTT
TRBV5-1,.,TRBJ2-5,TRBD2,CASRTTSGGPETQYF,TGCGCCAGCAGGACGACTAGCGGGGGGCCAGAGACCCAGTACTTC
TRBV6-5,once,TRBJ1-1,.,CASSSGVGTEAFF,TGTGCCAGCAGTTCGGGGGTAGGCACTGAAGCTTTCTTT
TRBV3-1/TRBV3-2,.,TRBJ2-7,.,CASSHDINHYEQYF,TGTGCCAGCAGCCACGACATCAACCACTACGAGCAGTACTTC
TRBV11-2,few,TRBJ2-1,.,CASSLERTPRRNEQFF,TGTGCCAGCAGCTTAGAAAGGACTCCGCGGAGGAATGAGCAGTTCTTC
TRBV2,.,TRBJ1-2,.,CASSETGHGYTF,TGTGCCAGCAGTGAAACAGGGCATGGCTACACCTTC
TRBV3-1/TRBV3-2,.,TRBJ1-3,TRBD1,CASSHKGNLPGTAISGNTIYF,TGTGCCAGCAGCCACAAAGGCAACTTGCCCGGGACAGCTATCTCTGGAAACACCATATATTTT
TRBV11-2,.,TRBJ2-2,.,CASSLQGTNTGELFF,TGTGCCAGCAGCCTTCAGGGAACGAACACCGGGGAGCTGTTTTTT
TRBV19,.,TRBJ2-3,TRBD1,CATTGRDTDTQYF,TGTGCCACGACAGGGAGAGACACAGATACGCAGTATTTT
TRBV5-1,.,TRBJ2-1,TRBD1,CASSIWGQNYNEQFF,TGCGCCAGCAGCATTTGGGGACAGAACTACAATGAGCAGTTCTTC
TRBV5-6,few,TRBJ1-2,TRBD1,CASSFPPDRAYGYTF,TGTGCCAGCAGCTTTCCCCCGGACAGGGCCTATGGCTACACCTTC
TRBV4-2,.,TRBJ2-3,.,CASSQDRRITDTQYF,TGTGCCAGCAGCCAAGACAGGCGTATCACAGATACGCAGTATTTT
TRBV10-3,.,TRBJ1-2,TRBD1,CAIRYSGGAYGYTF,TGTGCCATCAGATATTCAGGGGGCGCGTATGGCTACACCTTC
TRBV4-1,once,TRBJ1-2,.,CASSLTALGGYTF,TGCGCCAGCAGCCTGACAGCCCTAGGTGGCTACACCTTC
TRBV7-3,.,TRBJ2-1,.,CASSLASSENEQFF,TGTGCCAGCAGCTTAGCGTCTAGCGAAAATGAGCAGTTCTTC
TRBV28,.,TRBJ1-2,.,CASSFRGKDGYTF,TGTGCCAGCAGTTTTCGCGGGAAGGACGGCTACACCTTC
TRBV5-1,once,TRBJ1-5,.,CASSLDHTSNQPQHF,TGCGCCAGCAGCTTGGACCACACTAGCAATCAGCCCCAGCATTTT
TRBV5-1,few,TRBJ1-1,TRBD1,CASSLYGTGTLNTEAFF,TGCGCCAGCAGCTTGTATGGGACAGGGACCCTTAACACTGAAGCTTTCTTT
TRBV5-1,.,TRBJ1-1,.,CASQSRGRNTEAFF,TGCGCCAGCCAAAGTCGCGGGCGGAACACTGAAGCTTTCTTT
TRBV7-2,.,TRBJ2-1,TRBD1,CASSPGTGFNNEQFF,TGTGCCAGCAGCCCCGGGACAGGGTTTAACAATGAGCAGTTCTTC
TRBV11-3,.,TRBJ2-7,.,CASSRRQSFTEQYF,TGTGCCAGCAGCCGACGACAGTCGTTCACCGAGCAGTACTTC
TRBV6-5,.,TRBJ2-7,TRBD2,CASSLSSGGAYEQYF,TGTGCCAGCAGTCTGTCTAGCGGGGGAGCCTACGAGCAGTACTTC
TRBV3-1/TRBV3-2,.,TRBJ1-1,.,CASSQMGKLEAFF,TGTGCCAGCAGCCAAATGGGCAAACTTGAAGCTTTCTTT
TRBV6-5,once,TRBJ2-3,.,CASRRQSTDTQYF,TGTGCCAGCAGACGACAGAGCACAGATACGCAGTATTTT
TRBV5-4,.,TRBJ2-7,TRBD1,CASSSPGQRREQYF,TGTGCCAGCAGCTCCCCGGGACAGCGTCGGGAGCAGTACTTC
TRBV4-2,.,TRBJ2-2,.,CASSQDFSYTGELFF,TGTGCCAGCAGCCAAGATTTTAGTTACACCGGGGAGCTGTTTTTT
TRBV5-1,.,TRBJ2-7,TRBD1,CASSSLDRPLEQYF,TGCGCCAGCAGCTCCCTGGACAGGCCCCTCGAGCAGTACTTC
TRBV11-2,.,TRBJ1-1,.,CASSTDSYMNTEAFF,TGTGCCAGCAGCACCGACAGCTACATGAACACTGAAGCTTTCTTT
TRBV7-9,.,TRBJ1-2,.,CASSYEGARANYGYTF,TGTGCCAGCAGCTACGAGGGAGCCAGAGCTAACTATGGCTACACCTTC
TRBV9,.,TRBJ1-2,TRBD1,CASSPGQTYGYTF,TGTGCCAGCAGCCCGGGACAGACCTATGGCTACACCTTC
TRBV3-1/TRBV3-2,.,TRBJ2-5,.,CASSQTNRQETQYF,TGTGCCAGCAGCCAAACCAACAGGCAAGAGACCCAGTACTTC
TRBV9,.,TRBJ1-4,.,CASSAHREWIF,TGTGCCAGCAGCGCGCACAGGGAATGGATTTTT
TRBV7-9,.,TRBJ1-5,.,CASSLRGPQHF,TGTGCCAGCAGCTTAAGGGGGCCCCAGCATTTT
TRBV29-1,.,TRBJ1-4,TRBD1,CSVAGQGNEKLFF,TGCAGCGTTGCGGGACAGGGAAACGAAAAACTGTTTTTT
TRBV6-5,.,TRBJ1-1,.,CASRGPGGANTEAFF,TGTGCCAGCCGGGGCCCCGGGGGAGCGAACACTGAAGCTTTCTTT
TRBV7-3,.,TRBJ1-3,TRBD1,CASSALQGPLGNTIYF,TGTGCCAGCAGCGCACTACAGGGGCCTCTTGGAAACACCATATATTTT
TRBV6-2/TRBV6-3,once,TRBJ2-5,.,CASSGDTARETQYF,TGTGCCAGCAGTGGGGACACCGCTCGAGAGACCCAGTACTTC